Sequencing of this T cell receptor (beta chain) was carried out in a study of shared clonotypes between healthy human individuals. Study-wide results and limits: Donor scarcity curtailed the genetic and exposure-history diversity represented herein. Naive CD4 clonotypes were shared across a handful of donors at roughly 5.5%.

Clones were sequenced by immunoSEQ multiplex PCR, and TCRdb holds only the in-frame ones, with some missing. The table shows 1,400,000 or so clones, with just under 99% occurring only once. The CDR3 length is 14 residues. Looked up from germline, CDR1 is SGDLS and CDR2 is YYNGEE. The V gene lost 0 bases and the J gene lost 6 bases, with 12 bases spanning the gap. Details on this clone: Its antigen remains unknown.

Only Caucasian adults living in Nashville, Tennessee made up the donor group. This rearrangement joins TRBV9 to TRBJ1-2; perhaps TRBD1 as D (6 bases). The source of this sequence is a man aged 25-45 years in good health. The sequenced sample consisted of naive CD4+ T cells sorted from blood. Subset indicated: CD45RA+ positively selected. The CDR3 DNA follows: TGTGCCAGCAGCGTAGAGGGGACAATCCATGGCTACACCTTC. Encoded protein: CASSVEGTIHGYTF.